What follows is one T cell receptor (beta chain) and its context. Its antigen is undetermined. The data were produced by immunoSEQ multiplex PCR, yet TCRdb's version contains in-frame clones alone and is incomplete. This repertoire shows about 55,000 clones, roughly 85% found once; its top ten account for less than 5%. These data originate in a study of T cell responses to AZD1222 COVID-19 vaccine. Whole-study results and caveats: White British ancestry dominated among donors, who included more females, and clonal diversity was possibly underestimated. Repertoire sampling was restricted to post-peak T cell response timepoints. Spike-specific TCR breadth rose after two AZD1222 doses, and depth rose as well.

The CDR3 consists of 19 residues. J gave up 0 bases and V 5 bases, and 9 bases lay outside the gene matches. Germline CDR1 and CDR2: LNHNV and YYDKDF (reference sequence). The rearrangement joins TRBV15 to TRBJ2-1; 14 bases fit TRBD2. The receptor comes from an adult in good health. The sample here was peripheral blood, taken on day 0 of AZD1222 vaccination. CDR3 protein: CATSRGRLAGGVSYNEQFF. The CDR3 coding sequence is TGTGCCACCAGCCGTGGGCGACTAGCGGGGGGGGTCTCCTACAATGAGCAGTTCTTC.